Described below is a single TCR beta chain sequence and its context. What it recognizes is unknown. CDR1 is LGHDT and CDR2 is YNNKEL in the germline V gene (reference sequence). Trimming removed 0 bases from V and 7 bases from J, with 16 bases in between. CDR3 length: 16 residues. In the original analysis: Clinicopathological groups of papillary thyroid cancer showed CDR3 differences that were used to build a distant-metastasis classifier. Using MiXCR, TCRdb re-called clones from the PCR reads. These V and J calls derive from TCRdb rather than the authors' analysis. The sample contains 35,000 to 50,000 clones, more than 25% of which appear only once. The data belong to a study of metastatic and nonmetastatic thyroid tumors. At the level of the study: Samples came from malignant and benign thyroid patients, and repertoires were compared across blood and tumor or nodule tissue. Study results and caveats: Significantly greater TCR beta diversity was reportedly found in malignant thyroid tumors than in benign nodules (in blood and tumor).

Not a single patient had been given any form of treatment at any point before undergoing thyroid surgery. This clonotype was sampled from a male donor with papillary thyroid cancer or a benign thyroid nodule (not recorded which). Some clones in this sample may be carry-over from other donors' samples. The genes are TRBV3-1 and TRBJ1-5; possible D gene TRBD1, 6 bases. Sequencing was carried out using blood. CDR3 sequence: CASSQDASGDRQPQHF. The CDR3 DNA reads TGTGCCAGCAGCCAAGATGCGTCAGGGGATAGGCAGCCCCAGCATTTT.